This TCR beta chain was captured in a study of T cells after yellow fever vaccination. Whole-study results and caveats: The booster response re-showed most primary clones: approximately 97% CD4, around 85% CD8. Though it reached lower strength, the secondary response hit its peak faster, day 5 versus 15.

This clonotype has ten or more counts. What it binds is unknown. Germline V lookup: CDR1 MDHEN, CDR2 SYDVKM. CDR3 length: 13 amino acids. The V gene lost 10 bases and the J gene lost 8 bases, with 18 bases spanning the gap. The TCR cDNA carried a universal primer site and UMIs from 5'RACE template switching. TCRdb called the 5' RACE reads again in MiXCR, with one record for every CDR3 protein. This table holds just over 300,000 distinct CDR3 sequences, around 3.6% found once. Source: PBMCs, taken on the day of the yellow fever booster vaccination. The rearrangement uses TRBV28 and TRBJ2-1, with D hard to call. This receptor was identified in a man aged 18 to 29 who received the YFV17D yellow fever vaccine. CDR3 nucleotides: TGTGCCACCCGGGCCGGGTTCCGGGATGAGCAGTTCTTC. Protein sequence: CATRAGFRDEQFF.